Reported below is one T cell receptor beta chain. The entry originates in a study of cytomegalovirus exposure and HLA in healthy donors. The donors (healthy individuals) were bone marrow donors. Germline-derived CDR1 and CDR2 are MNHNY and SVGAGI (reference sequence). There are 14 residues in the CDR3. V was clipped by 6 bases and J by 2 bases, with 14 bases between them. A multiplex PCR was run with 60 Vbeta primers and 13 Jbeta primers. Libraries were prepared by immunoSEQ multiplex PCR; TCRdb keeps only in-frame clonotypes and omits some of them. The profile shows around 150,000 clones, about 80% of them singletons.

The V gene is TRBV6-6, the J gene TRBJ2-7; the D gene is possibly TRBD1 (6 bases). The TCR sequence derives from a middle-aged man in good health and CMV-seronegative. The sequenced sample was PBMCs. The CDR3 loop reads CASRNRDNAYEQYF. The CDR3 nucleotides read TGTGCCAGCAGGAACCGGGACAACGCCTACGAGCAGTACTTC.